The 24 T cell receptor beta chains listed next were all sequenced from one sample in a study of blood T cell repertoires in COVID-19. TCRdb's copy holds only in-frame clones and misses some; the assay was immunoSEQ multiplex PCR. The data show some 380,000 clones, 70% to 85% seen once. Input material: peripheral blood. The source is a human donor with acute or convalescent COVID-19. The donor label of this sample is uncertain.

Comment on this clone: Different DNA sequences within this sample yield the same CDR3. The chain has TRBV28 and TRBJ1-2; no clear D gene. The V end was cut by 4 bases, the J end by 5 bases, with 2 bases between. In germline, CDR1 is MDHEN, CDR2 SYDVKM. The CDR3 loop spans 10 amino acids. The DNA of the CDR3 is TGTGCCAGCAGTTCATATGGCTACACCTTC. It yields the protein CASSSYGYTF.

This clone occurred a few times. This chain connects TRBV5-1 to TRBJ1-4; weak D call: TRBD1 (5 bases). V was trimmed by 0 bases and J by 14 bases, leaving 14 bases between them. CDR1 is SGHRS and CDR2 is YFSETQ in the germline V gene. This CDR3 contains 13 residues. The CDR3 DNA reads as TGCGCCAGCAGCTTGGAAGGGGTCGGAGGGCTGTTTTTT. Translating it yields CASSLEGVGGLFF.

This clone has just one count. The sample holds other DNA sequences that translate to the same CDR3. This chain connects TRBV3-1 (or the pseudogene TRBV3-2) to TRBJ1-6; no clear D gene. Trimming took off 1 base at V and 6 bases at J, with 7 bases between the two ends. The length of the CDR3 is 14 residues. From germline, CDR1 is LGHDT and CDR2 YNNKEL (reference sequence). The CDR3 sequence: CASSQGQINSPLHF. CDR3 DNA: TGTGCCAGCAGCCAAGGGCAGATTAATTCACCCCTCCACTTT.

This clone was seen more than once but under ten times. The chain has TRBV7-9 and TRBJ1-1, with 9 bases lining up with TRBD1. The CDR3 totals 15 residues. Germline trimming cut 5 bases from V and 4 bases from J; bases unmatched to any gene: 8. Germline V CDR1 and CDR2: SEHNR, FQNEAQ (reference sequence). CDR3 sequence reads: CASSQQGAPITEAFF. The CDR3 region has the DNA TGTGCCAGCAGCCAACAGGGGGCGCCGATCACTGAAGCTTTCTTT. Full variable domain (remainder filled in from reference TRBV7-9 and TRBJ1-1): DTGVSQNPRHKITKRGQNVTFRCDPISEHNRLYWYRQTLGQGPEFLTYFQNEAQLEKSRLLSDRFSAERPKGSFSTLEIQRTEQGDSAMYLCASSQQGAPITEAFFGQGTRLTVV.

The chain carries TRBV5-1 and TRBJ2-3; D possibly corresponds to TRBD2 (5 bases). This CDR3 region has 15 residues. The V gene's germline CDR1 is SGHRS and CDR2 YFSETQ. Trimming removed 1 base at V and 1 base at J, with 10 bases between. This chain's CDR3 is CASSLNVGGTDTQYF. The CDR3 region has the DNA TGCGCCAGCAGCTTGAACGTGGGAGGCACAGATACGCAGTATTTT.

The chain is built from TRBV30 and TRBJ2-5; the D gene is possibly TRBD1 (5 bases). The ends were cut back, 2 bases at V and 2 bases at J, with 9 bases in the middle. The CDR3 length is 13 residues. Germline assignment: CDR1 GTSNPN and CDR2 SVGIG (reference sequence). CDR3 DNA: TGTGCCTGGAGTCGACAGCTTCAAGAGACCCAGTACTTC. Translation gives CAWSRQLQETQYF.

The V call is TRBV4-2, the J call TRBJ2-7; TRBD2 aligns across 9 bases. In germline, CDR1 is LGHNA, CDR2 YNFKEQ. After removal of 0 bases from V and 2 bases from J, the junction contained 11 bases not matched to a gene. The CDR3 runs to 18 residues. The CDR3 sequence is CASSQDGAAGGLTYEQYF. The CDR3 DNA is TGTGCCAGCAGCCAAGACGGGGCTGCGGGGGGGCTTACCTACGAGCAGTACTTC.

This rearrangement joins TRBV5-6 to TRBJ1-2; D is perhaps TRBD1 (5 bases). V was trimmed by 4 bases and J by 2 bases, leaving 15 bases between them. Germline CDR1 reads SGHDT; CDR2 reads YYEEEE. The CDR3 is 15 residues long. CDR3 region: CASSLPGMGNYGYTF. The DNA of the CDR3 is TGTGCCAGCAGCCTCCCAGGGATGGGAAACTATGGCTACACCTTC.

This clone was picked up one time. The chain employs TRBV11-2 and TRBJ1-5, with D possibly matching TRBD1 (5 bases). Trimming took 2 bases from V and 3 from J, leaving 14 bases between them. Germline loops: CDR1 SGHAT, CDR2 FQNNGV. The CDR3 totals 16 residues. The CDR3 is CASSLSFQGLNQPQHF. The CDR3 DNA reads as TGTGCCAGCAGCTTATCATTCCAGGGCCTCAATCAGCCCCAGCATTTT.

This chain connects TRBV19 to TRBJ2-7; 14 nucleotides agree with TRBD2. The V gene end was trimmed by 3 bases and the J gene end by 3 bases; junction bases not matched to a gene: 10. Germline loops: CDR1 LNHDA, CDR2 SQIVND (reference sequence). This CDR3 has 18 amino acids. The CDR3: CASSIRPPGLAGVYEQYF. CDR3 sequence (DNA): TGTGCCAGTAGTATCCGGCCCCCGGGACTAGCGGGAGTCTACGAGCAGTACTTC.

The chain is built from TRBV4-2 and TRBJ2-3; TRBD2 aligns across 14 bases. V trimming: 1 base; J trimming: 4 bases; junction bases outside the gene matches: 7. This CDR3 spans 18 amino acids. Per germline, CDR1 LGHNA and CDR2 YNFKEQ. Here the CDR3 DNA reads TGTGCCAGCAGCCAAGGACTAGCGGGAGGGCCAGGGGCAGATACGCAGTATTTT. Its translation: CASSQGLAGGPGADTQYF.

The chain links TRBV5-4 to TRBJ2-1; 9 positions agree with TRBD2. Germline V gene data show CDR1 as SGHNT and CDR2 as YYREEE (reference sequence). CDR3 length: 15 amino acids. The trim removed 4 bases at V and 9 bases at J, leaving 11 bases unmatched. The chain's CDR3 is CASSRMLAGEGEQFF. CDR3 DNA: TGTGCCAGCAGCCGCATGTTAGCGGGAGAGGGTGAGCAGTTCTTC.

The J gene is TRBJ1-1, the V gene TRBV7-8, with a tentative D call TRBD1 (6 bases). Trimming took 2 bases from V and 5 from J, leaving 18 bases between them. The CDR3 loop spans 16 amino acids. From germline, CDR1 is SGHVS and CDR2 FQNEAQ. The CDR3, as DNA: TGTGCCAGCAGCTTAAATGCCAGGGGCGGTAGAACTGAAGCTTTCTTT. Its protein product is CASSLNARGGRTEAFF.

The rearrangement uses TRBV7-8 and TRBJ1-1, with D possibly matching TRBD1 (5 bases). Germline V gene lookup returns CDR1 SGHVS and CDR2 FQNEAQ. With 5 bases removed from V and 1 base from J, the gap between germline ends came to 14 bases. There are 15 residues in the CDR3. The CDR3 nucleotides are TGTGCCAGCAGCCCCGACCTAACAGGGAACACTGAAGCTTTCTTT. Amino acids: CASSPDLTGNTEAFF.

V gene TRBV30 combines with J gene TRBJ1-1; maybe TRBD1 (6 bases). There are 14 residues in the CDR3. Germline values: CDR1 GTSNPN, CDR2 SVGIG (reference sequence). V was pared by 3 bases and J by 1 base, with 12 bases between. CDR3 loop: CAWSRGAGNTEAFF. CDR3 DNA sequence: TGTGCCTGGAGCCGGGGGGCGGGGAACACTGAAGCTTTCTTT.

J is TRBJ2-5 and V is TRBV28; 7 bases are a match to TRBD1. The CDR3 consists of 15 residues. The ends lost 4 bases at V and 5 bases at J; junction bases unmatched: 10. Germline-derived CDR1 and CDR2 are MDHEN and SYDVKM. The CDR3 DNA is TGTGCCAGCAGTTCCTCGACAGGGATGGTGGAGACCCAGTACTTC. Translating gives CASSSSTGMVETQYF.

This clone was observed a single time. The CDR3: CASSITGAGNQPQHF. Here the CDR3 DNA reads TGTGCCAGCTCAATCACAGGGGCGGGCAATCAGCCCCAGCATTTT. This chain links TRBV18 with TRBJ1-5, with 7 bases identical to TRBD1. The trim removed 5 bases at V and 2 bases at J, leaving 6 bases unmatched. Germline V gene lookup returns CDR1 KGHSH and CDR2 LQKENI. CDR3 length equals 15 residues.

The CDR3 here is CASTEVENSYNEQFF. The CDR3 region has the DNA TGTGCCAGCACGGAAGTGGAGAACTCCTACAATGAGCAGTTCTTC. The chain employs TRBV6-5 and TRBJ2-1, with D unresolved. Germline V lookup: CDR1 MNHEY, CDR2 SVGAGI. Trimming pared 7 bases from V and 0 bases from J, leaving 13 bases between. CDR3 size: 15 residues.

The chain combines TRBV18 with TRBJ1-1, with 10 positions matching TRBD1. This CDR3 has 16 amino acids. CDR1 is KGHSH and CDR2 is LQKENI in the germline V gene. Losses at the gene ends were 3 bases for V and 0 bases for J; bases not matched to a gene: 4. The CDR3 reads CASSPRQGAMNTEAFF. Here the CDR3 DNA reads TGTGCCAGCTCACCCCGACAGGGGGCCATGAACACTGAAGCTTTCTTT.

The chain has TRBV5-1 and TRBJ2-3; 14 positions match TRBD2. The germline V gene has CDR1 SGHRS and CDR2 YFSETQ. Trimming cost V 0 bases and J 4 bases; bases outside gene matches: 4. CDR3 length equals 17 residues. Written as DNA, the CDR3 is TGCGCCAGCAGCTTGGCCCCGGGACTAGCGGGAGCAGATACGCAGTATTTT. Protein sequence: CASSLAPGLAGADTQYF.

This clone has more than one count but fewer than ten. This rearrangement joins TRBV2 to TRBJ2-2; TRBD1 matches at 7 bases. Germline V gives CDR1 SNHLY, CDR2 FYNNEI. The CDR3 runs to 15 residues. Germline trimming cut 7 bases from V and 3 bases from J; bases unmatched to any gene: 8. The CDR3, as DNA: TGTGCCAGCACCAGGGACAGCCCCGACACCGGGGAGCTGTTTTTT. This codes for CASTRDSPDTGELFF.

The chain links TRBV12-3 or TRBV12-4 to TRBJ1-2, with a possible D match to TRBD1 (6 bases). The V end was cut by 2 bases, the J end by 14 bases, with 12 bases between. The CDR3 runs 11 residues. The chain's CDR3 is CASSLNREYTF. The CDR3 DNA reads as TGTGCCAGCAGTTTAAACAGGGAGTATACCTTC.

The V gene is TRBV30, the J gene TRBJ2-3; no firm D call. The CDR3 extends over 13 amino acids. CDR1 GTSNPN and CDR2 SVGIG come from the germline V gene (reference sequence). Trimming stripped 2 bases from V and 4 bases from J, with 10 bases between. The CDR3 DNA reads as TGTGCCTGGAGTCCACGTACACCAGATACGCAGTATTTT. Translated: CAWSPRTPDTQYF.

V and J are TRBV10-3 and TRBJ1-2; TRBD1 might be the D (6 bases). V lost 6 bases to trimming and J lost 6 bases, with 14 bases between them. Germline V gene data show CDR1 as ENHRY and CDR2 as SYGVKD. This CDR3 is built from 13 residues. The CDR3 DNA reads TGTGCCATCAGGCCCGCCGGGACACATGGCTACACCTTC. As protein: CAIRPAGTHGYTF.